The 20 T cell receptor beta chains presented below share a single source sample, sequenced in a study of blood T cells in healthy people across ages. A second PCR, run for about 6 to 12 cycles, used a sample-barcoded 5' primer plus a J-beta primer mix. A single record per CDR3 protein comes from TCRdb applying MiXCR to the 5' RACE reads. The sample lists about 1.4 million distinct CDR3 sequences; roughly 59% were seen once. Sequencing input: blood. The receptors stem from a man between 18 and 29 years old in good health.

This sequence joins TRBV7-2 and TRBJ2-7; D is unresolved. V lost 0 bases, J lost 2 bases, and 5 bases lay in between. Per germline, CDR1 SGHTA and CDR2 FQGNSA. CDR3 length: 13 amino acids. Here the CDR3 reads CASSLAIPYEQYF. The CDR3 DNA follows: TGTGCCAGCAGCTTAGCGATCCCCTACGAGCAGTACTTC.

This chain connects TRBV27 to TRBJ2-2, with 8 bases lining up with TRBD1. This CDR3 has 16 residues. The V segment lost 5 bases and the J segment 2 bases; nucleotides outside the gene matches: 7. The V gene's germline CDR1 is MNHEY and CDR2 SMNVEV (reference sequence). The DNA for the CDR3 is TGTGCCAGCAGTACCCTCGGACAGGGTAACACCGGGGAGCTGTTTTTT. It is translated as CASSTLGQGNTGELFF.

This clonotype was found a few times. The chain joins TRBV25-1 to TRBJ2-5; D is possibly TRBD2 (5 bases). Looked up from germline, CDR1 is MGHDK and CDR2 is SYGVNS. V was cut by 1 base and J by 7 bases, with 13 bases left in between. The CDR3 is 14 residues long. The CDR3 sequence is CASSEFGSEGTQYF. For the CDR3, the DNA is TGTGCCAGCAGTGAATTCGGTAGCGAGGGGACCCAGTACTTC.

The rearrangement links TRBV28 to TRBJ2-7; TRBD1 aligns across 7 bases. This CDR3 has 13 residues. Germline trimming cut 6 bases from V and 1 base from J; bases unmatched to any gene: 3. Germline-derived CDR1 and CDR2 are MDHEN and SYDVKM. CDR3 nucleotide sequence: TGTGCCAGCAGGCTACAGGGGTCCTACGAGCAGTACTTC. This translates into CASRLQGSYEQYF. Complete variable domain (other parts from reference TRBV28 and TRBJ2-7): DVKVTQSSRYLVKRTGEKVFLECVQDMDHENMFWYRQDPGLGLRLIYFSYDVKMKEKGDIPEGYSVSREKKERFSLILESASTNQTSMYLCASRLQGSYEQYFGPGTRLTVT.

This clonotype was recorded only once. The rearrangement joins TRBV6-2 or TRBV6-3 to TRBJ2-5; 9 bases align to TRBD1. J was trimmed by 5 bases and V by 6 bases; bases with no gene match: 7. The germline gives CDR1 MNHEY, CDR2 SVGEGT. The CDR3 contains 14 residues. CDR3 nucleotides: TGTGCCAGCAGCCGCCACAGGGGGCAGGAGACCCAGTACTTC. The encoded protein is CASSRHRGQETQYF.

With regard to this clonotype: An end of the junction differs from the germline gene, which may be a read error. The chain links TRBV24-1 to TRBJ2-1; unclear D gene. Germline V gene sequence: CDR1 KGHDR, CDR2 SFDVKD. The CDR3 contains 15 residues. The CDR3 sequence is CATSGILGSSNEQFF. The CDR3 DNA reads as TGTGCCACCAGTGGTATATTGGGCTCCTCCAATGAGCAGTTCTTC.

The rearrangement joins TRBV12-3 or TRBV12-4 to TRBJ2-5; maybe TRBD2 (6 bases). The closer fit of TRBJ2-7 to the DNA end suggests the J call may be wrong. This CDR3 has 15 residues. The CDR3 DNA is TGTGCCAGCGTCCGGCGAGAGGGACTTCCTTCCGAGCAGTACTTC. It is translated as CASVRREGLPSEQYF.

This clonotype was recorded a few times. This chain connects TRBV27 to TRBJ2-3, with D perhaps TRBD1 or TRBD2 (6 bases each). Deletions cut 5 bases from V and 1 base from J, with 19 bases between. In germline, CDR1 is MNHEY, CDR2 SMNVEV (reference sequence). The CDR3 loop spans 17 amino acids. Written as DNA, the CDR3 is TGTGCCAGCAGTCCGGAGGGGGATAGGGGTCGCACAGATACGCAGTATTTT. Its translation: CASSPEGDRGRTDTQYF.

This sequence joins TRBV5-1 and TRBJ2-7, with 10 bases lining up with TRBD2. The V gene's germline CDR1 is SGHRS and CDR2 YFSETQ. V was clipped by 4 bases and J by 7 bases; unmatched bases: 14. The CDR3 runs to 16 residues. The CDR3 region has the DNA TGCGCCAGCAGCCCCTGGACTAGCGGAACCTACAATGAGCAGTACTTC. Its protein is CASSPWTSGTYNEQYF.

The CDR3 DNA reads TGCAGCGTTAATGGACGAGGGGGAGCCTACAATGAGCAGTTCTTC. Translation gives CSVNGRGGAYNEQFF. J is TRBJ2-1 and V is TRBV29-1; D might be TRBD1 (6 bases). The V gene lost 5 bases and the J gene lost 2 bases, with 16 bases spanning the gap. The germline V gene encodes CDR1 SQVTM and CDR2 ANQGSEA. The CDR3 sequence is 15 residues long.

This chain links TRBV7-9 with TRBJ1-4, with D maybe TRBD1 (5 bases). Trimming took 1 base from V and 8 from J, leaving 11 bases between them. This CDR3 region has 14 residues. Germline-derived CDR1 and CDR2 are SEHNR and FQNEAQ (reference sequence). The CDR3 bases are TGTGCCAGCAGCTTAGTCAGGGTCGACGAAAAACTGTTTTTT. Amino acid sequence: CASSLVRVDEKLFF.

This clonotype was found a few times. The rearrangement links TRBV28 to TRBJ2-5; 11 nucleotides align to TRBD2. V lost 1 base, J lost 4 bases, and 5 bases stayed unmatched. Looked up from germline, CDR1 is MDHEN and CDR2 is SYDVKM. The CDR3 runs 16 residues. CDR3 in DNA: TGTGCCAGCAGTTTATTTAGCGGGGGGGCCCTAGAGACCCAGTACTTC. Translating it yields CASSLFSGGALETQYF.

This clonotype occurred once. The genes are TRBV9 and TRBJ2-1; D is possibly TRBD1 (5 bases). Trimming removed 7 bases at V and 12 bases at J, with 14 bases between. CDR1 and CDR2 (germline): SGDLS, YYNGEE. CDR3 length: 11 residues. CDR3: CASGIQGRQFF. CDR3 in DNA: TGTGCCAGCGGAATCCAGGGTCGGCAGTTCTTC.

The chain has TRBV6-1 and TRBJ1-6, with D possibly matching TRBD1 (6 bases). Germline CDR1 reads MNHNS; CDR2 reads SASEGT. This CDR3 has 19 residues. V gave up 6 bases and J gave up 9 bases, with 30 bases separating them. The CDR3 loop reads CASRWTVNDQEARGSPLHF. The CDR3 DNA follows: TGTGCCAGCAGGTGGACAGTCAATGACCAAGAAGCCCGAGGTTCACCCCTCCACTTT.

J is TRBJ2-3 and V is TRBV10-3; possibly TRBD2 for D (6 bases). The germline V and J ends were trimmed by 3 bases and 5 bases, with 15 bases remaining between them. The CDR3 totals 15 residues. Germline V lookup: CDR1 ENHRY, CDR2 SYGVKD. The CDR3 DNA is TGTGCCATCAGTGACGGGGGTCTCTCGGGAGATACGCAGTATTTT. It codes for CAISDGGLSGDTQYF.

Notes on this clonotype: An end of the junction does not agree with germline; a read error may underlie this. The rearrangement joins TRBV6-2 or TRBV6-3 to TRBJ2-7, with 7 bases lining up with TRBD1. Per the germline V gene, CDR1 is MNHEY and CDR2 is SVGEGT. The CDR3 totals 14 residues. This CDR3 is CASSYTGASYGQYF. The CDR3 DNA reads as TGTGCCAGCAGTTATACAGGGGCTTCCTACGGGCAGTACTTC.

The rearrangement links TRBV7-9 to TRBJ1-2, with D tentatively TRBD1 (5 bases). Germline V gene data show CDR1 as SEHNR and CDR2 as FQNEAQ (reference sequence). This CDR3 has 16 amino acids. V was clipped by 5 bases and J by 4 bases, with 20 bases between them. DNA for the CDR3: TGTGCCAGCAGCGCATCCGGGACGGTTGTCTTCTATGGCTACACCTTC. Its protein product is CASSASGTVVFYGYTF.

The chain joins TRBV19 to TRBJ2-7; possibly TRBD1 or TRBD2 for D (5 bases each). The germline gives CDR1 LNHDA, CDR2 SQIVND (reference sequence). V was shortened by 3 bases and J by 6 bases, with 9 bases between the two germline ends. The CDR3 contains 12 residues. The CDR3 nucleotides are TGTGCCAGTAGTATGTGGGGGAGCGAGCAGTACTTC. Translating it yields CASSMWGSEQYF.

This clonotype has more than one count but fewer than ten. The J gene is TRBJ2-1, the V gene TRBV7-9; D ambiguous. This CDR3 has 14 amino acids. CDR1 and CDR2 (germline): SEHNR, FQNEAQ (reference sequence). V was cut by 5 bases and J by 10 bases, with 18 bases left in between. CDR3 sequence reads: CASSLPLGLGEQFF. CDR3 nucleotide sequence: TGTGCCAGCAGCCTGCCGTTAGGCCTGGGAGAGCAGTTCTTC. Full variable domain (missing parts from reference TRBV7-9 and TRBJ2-1): DTGVSQNPRHKITKRGQNVTFRCDPISEHNRLYWYRQTLGQGPEFLTYFQNEAQLEKSRLLSDRFSAERPKGSFSTLEIQRTEQGDSAMYLCASSLPLGLGEQFFGPGTRLTVL.

Only one count was recorded for this clonotype. This rearrangement joins TRBV4-1 to TRBJ2-1; TRBD2 aligns across 12 bases. The assigned J gene may be wrong: the sequence end matches TRBJ2-7 better. The CDR3 consists of 16 residues. Germline CDR1 reads MGHRA; CDR2 reads YSYEKL. The CDR3 sequence is CASSQVRTSGDNEQYF. The CDR3, as DNA: TGCGCCAGCAGCCAAGTTAGGACTAGCGGGGACAATGAGCAGTACTTC.